This T cell receptor (beta chain) was profiled in a study of blood T cell repertoires in COVID-19. As for the study in general: Nucleic acid was either cDNA or gDNA, and it came from T cells, B-cell-depleted T cells, or PBMCs.

CDR3 length equals 17 residues. The germline V gene encodes CDR1 LGHNA and CDR2 YSLEER. With 0 bases removed from V and 1 base from J, the gap between germline ends came to 15 bases. Produced via immunoSEQ multiplex PCR; TCRdb's table is partial and in-frame only. Here the sample spans 150,000 to 200,000 clones, 75% to 80% being singletons. The TCR sequence derives from a woman aged 45-65 years with active or convalescent COVID-19. The J gene is TRBJ1-1, the V gene TRBV4-3; D uncertain. Sequencing input: peripheral blood. The CDR3 loop is CASSQDAFRQANTEAFF. As DNA, the CDR3 is TGCGCCAGCAGCCAAGATGCATTTAGGCAGGCGAACACTGAAGCTTTCTTT.